In this sample, the clone carrying this T cell receptor (beta chain) turned up a few times. What it binds is unknown. Other DNA variants within this sample encode the same CDR3. The sample originates from a study of OX40 agonist ivuxolimab in advanced cancers. Study information: Ivuxolimab, which patients received intravenously every 2 weeks, was dosed at 0.01 to 10 mg/kg. Study-wide findings and caveats: In CD8+ T cells, expanded clones were on average more numerous than in CD4+.

The V end was cut by 1 base, the J end by 5 bases, with 17 bases between. Germline V lookup: CDR1 SGHDN, CDR2 FVKESK. CDR3 length: 16 amino acids. TCRdb keeps only in-frame clones here, not all; method: immunoSEQ multiplex PCR. The sample yields under 15,000 clones, 75% to 85% seen once. Material: CD4+ or CD8+ T cells sorted from blood, obtained in a trial of the OX40 agonist ivuxolimab. The TCR comes from an adult with an advanced solid tumor such as melanoma, head and neck, liver or kidney cancer. V and J are TRBV14 and TRBJ2-5; tentative D call: TRBD2 (7 bases). CDR3 nucleotide sequence: TGTGCCAGCAGCCAAGTTCGGGGGCGGGGGAGGGAGACCCAGTACTTC. Protein sequence: CASSQVRGRGRETQYF. The full variable domain, in which reference TRBV14 and TRBJ2-5 provide the parts outside the CDR3, is EAGVTQFPSHSVIEKGQTVTLRCDPISGHDNLYWYRRVMGKEIKFLLHFVKESKQDESGMPNNRFLAERTGGTYSTLKVQPAELEDSGVYFCASSQVRGRGRETQYFGPGTRLLVL.